This T cell receptor beta chain originates from a study of shared clonotypes between healthy human individuals. Germline V CDR1 and CDR2: SGHNT, YENEEA. This CDR3 is 14 amino acids long. Trimming removed 6 bases from V and 2 bases from J; junction bases left unmatched: 4. Produced via immunoSEQ multiplex PCR; TCRdb's table is partial and in-frame only. This table holds 2 million to 2.5 million clones, 80% to 95% found once. This sequence joins TRBV11-3 and TRBJ2-3; 8 bases match TRBD2. The sequencing input was naive CD4+ T cells from PBMCs. Indicated subset: CD45RA+ positively selected. The sequence was collected from a man younger than 35 in good health. Some clones in this sample may be carry-over from other donors' samples. The CDR3 here is CASSSSGPTDTQYF. The CDR3 nucleotides read TGTGCCAGCAGTTCTAGCGGGCCCACAGATACGCAGTATTTT.